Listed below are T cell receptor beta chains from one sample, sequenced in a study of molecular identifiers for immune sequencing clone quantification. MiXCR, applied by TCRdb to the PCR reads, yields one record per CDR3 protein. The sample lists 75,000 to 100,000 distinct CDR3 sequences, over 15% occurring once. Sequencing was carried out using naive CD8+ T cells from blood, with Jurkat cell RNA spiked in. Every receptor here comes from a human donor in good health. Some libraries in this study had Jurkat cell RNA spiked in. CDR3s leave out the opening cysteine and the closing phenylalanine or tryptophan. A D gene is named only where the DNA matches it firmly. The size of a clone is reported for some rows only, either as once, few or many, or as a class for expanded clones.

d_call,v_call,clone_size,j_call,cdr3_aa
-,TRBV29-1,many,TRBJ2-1,SVEGRPYSEQF
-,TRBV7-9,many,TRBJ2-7,ASSLEQEVVYPVGGLT
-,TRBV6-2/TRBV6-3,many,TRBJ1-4,ASSYEDPYSGKLF
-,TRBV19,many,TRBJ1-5,ASSIGSRANQPQH
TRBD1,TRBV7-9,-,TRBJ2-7,ASSLAPTGALNEQY
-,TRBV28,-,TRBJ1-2,ASSRGNYGYT
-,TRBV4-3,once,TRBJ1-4,ASSPFLGQEGGKLF
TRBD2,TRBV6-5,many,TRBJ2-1,ASSLRLAGGPDEQF
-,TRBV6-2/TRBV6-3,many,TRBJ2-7,ASSYPETAEQY
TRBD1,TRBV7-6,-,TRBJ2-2,ASSFLQGGPGELF
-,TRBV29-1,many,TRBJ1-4,SVGAVRSDEKLF
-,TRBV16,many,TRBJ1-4,ASSQSDSSEKLF
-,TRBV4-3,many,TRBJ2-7,ASSQVGGYYEQY
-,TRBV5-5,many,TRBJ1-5,ASSLGRQDPEPQH
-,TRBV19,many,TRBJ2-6,ASSILNYGAGANVLT
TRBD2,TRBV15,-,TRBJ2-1,ATSGGLAGLDEQF
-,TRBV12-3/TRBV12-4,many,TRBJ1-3,ASTGLGNTIY
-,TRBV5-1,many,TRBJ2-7,ASSLGLGLEGYEQY
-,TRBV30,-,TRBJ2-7,AWSLPQGNIYEQY
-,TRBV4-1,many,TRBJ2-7,ASSQEPDSYEQY
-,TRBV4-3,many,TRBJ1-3,ASSQTARGRDGNTIY
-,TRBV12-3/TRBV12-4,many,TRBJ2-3,ASSNYSGYTDTQY
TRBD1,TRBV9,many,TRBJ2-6,ASSVGGTGDNVLT
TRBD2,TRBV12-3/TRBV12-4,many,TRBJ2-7,ASSPGGAYEQY
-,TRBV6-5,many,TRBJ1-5,ASSPTEEVPQH
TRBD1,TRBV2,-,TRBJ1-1,ASQESGGPGTGAF
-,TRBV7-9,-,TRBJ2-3,ASSPGAMYPDTQY